These 21 T cell receptor beta chains originate from one sample sequenced in a study of long-term antiretroviral therapy in people with HIV. The immunoSEQ assay was v3.0, run at survey level. TCRdb keeps only in-frame clones here, not all; method: immunoSEQ multiplex PCR. The sample consists of 40,000 to 60,000 clones, 84% of them appearing once. Here the sequenced sample was unsorted PBMCs, taken 0.8 years after starting antiretroviral therapy. The source is a woman aged 18-29 years with HIV.

The chain links TRBV18 to TRBJ2-2, with a weak D call TRBD2 (5 bases). Trimming took 1 base from V and 4 from J, leaving 10 bases between them. Germline V lookup: CDR1 KGHSH, CDR2 LQKENI. The CDR3 runs to 15 residues. CDR3 DNA sequence: TGTGCCAGCTCACCACAGACGGGGAGCACCGGGGAGCTGTTTTTT. It specifies CASSPQTGSTGELFF.

V is TRBV27 and J is TRBJ2-1, with D possibly being TRBD1 or TRBD2 (7 bases each). The CDR3 is 13 residues long. Germline assignment: CDR1 MNHEY and CDR2 SMNVEV (reference sequence). V was clipped by 8 bases and J by 5 bases, with 13 bases between them. CDR3 sequence reads: CASSGGDDNEQFF. CDR3 in DNA: TGTGCCAGCTCAGGGGGGGATGACAATGAGCAGTTCTTC.

The rearrangement uses TRBV4-3 and TRBJ2-7; no reliable D call. The CDR3 is made up of 15 amino acids. Deletions cut 0 bases from V and 2 bases from J, with 11 bases between. Germline loops: CDR1 LGHNA, CDR2 YSLEER. The CDR3 loop reads CASSQEASAAYEQYF. CDR3 DNA sequence: TGCGCCAGCAGCCAAGAGGCCTCGGCCGCCTACGAGCAGTACTTC.

The rearrangement uses TRBV27 and TRBJ2-1, with D possibly matching TRBD1 (6 bases). Germline CDR1 reads MNHEY; CDR2 reads SMNVEV (reference sequence). V shed 1 base and J shed 5 bases, with 6 bases lying between them. This CDR3 region has 13 residues. CDR3 amino acids: CASSLWTDNEQFF. CDR3 bases: TGTGCCAGCAGTTTATGGACAGACAATGAGCAGTTCTTC.

V gene TRBV19 combines with J gene TRBJ1-1; D is ambiguous. This CDR3 spans 13 amino acids. V was trimmed by 7 bases and J by 10 bases, leaving 19 bases between them. Per germline, CDR1 LNHDA and CDR2 SQIVND (reference sequence). The CDR3 DNA sequence: TGTGCCAGTACCACTGGGTATTCGGATCTAGCTTTCTTT. As protein: CASTTGYSDLAFF.

V is TRBV7-3 and J is TRBJ2-2; 7 bases are a match to TRBD1. The CDR3 runs 13 residues. V lost 5 bases to trimming and J lost 6 bases; unmatched junction nucleotides: 3. Germline CDR1 and CDR2: SGHTA and FQGTGA. CDR3 bases: TGTGCCAGCAGCCCGACAGGGCCCGGGGAGCTGTTTTTT. Translating gives CASSPTGPGELFF.

This chain uses TRBV27 with TRBJ2-4; perhaps TRBD2 as D (7 bases). Trimming took off 6 bases at V and 6 bases at J, with 15 bases between the two ends. The V gene's germline CDR1 is MNHEY and CDR2 SMNVEV (reference sequence). There are 14 residues in the CDR3. CDR3 protein: CASSPARGANIQYF. In DNA, the CDR3 is TGTGCCAGCAGCCCAGCACGGGGGGCAAACATTCAGTACTTC.

The V and J genes are TRBV21-1 and TRBJ2-5. TRBV21-1 is annotated as a pseudogene. The CDR3 contains 18 residues. This CDR3 reads CASSKVLRGVGFQETQYF. CDR3 bases: TGTGCCAGCAGCAAAGTACTAAGGGGGGTTGGATTTCAAGAGACCCAGTACTTC.

The rearrangement joins TRBV6-1 to TRBJ2-7, with D possibly matching TRBD2 (6 bases). The CDR3 consists of 13 residues. Germline assignment: CDR1 MNHNS and CDR2 SASEGT. The V and J ends lost 7 bases and 1 base respectively, with 11 bases between them. This chain's CDR3 is CASKVEGSYEQYF. CDR3 DNA: TGTGCCAGCAAAGTGGAGGGGTCCTACGAGCAGTACTTC.

The CDR3 protein is CASSAQQGWETQYF. The DNA for the CDR3 is TGCGCCAGCAGCGCCCAACAGGGGTGGGAGACCCAGTACTTC. J is TRBJ2-5 and V is TRBV5-1, with 7 nucleotides matching TRBD1. CDR1 SGHRS and CDR2 YFSETQ come from the germline V gene. The CDR3 sequence is 14 residues long. The ends lost 4 bases at V and 5 bases at J; junction bases unmatched: 8.

The CDR3: CASRQTGDTLYGYTF. The DNA for the CDR3 is TGTGCCAGCAGGCAAACAGGGGACACCCTTTATGGCTACACCTTC. V and J are TRBV28 and TRBJ1-2, with TRBD1 identical over 7 bases. The germline V gene has CDR1 MDHEN and CDR2 SYDVKM. The CDR3 spans 15 residues. Losses at the gene ends were 6 bases for V and 5 bases for J; bases not matched to a gene: 12.

This clone was counted a single time. The chain recombines TRBV7-2 with TRBJ2-5; no clear D gene. Germline V gene lookup returns CDR1 SGHTA and CDR2 FQGNSA. This CDR3 region has 11 residues. V lost 3 bases and J 5 bases, leaving 4 bases between the germline ends. CDR3 DNA sequence: TGTGCCAGCAGCTTTAGGGAGACCCAGTACTTC. Translation: CASSFRETQYF.

The chain joins TRBV10-3 to TRBJ1-1, with D maybe TRBD1 (6 bases). Trimming took off 4 bases at V and 8 bases at J, with 20 bases between the two ends. Germline CDR1 ENHRY, CDR2 SYGVKD. CDR3 length: 15 residues. The CDR3, as DNA: TGTGCCATCAGTGGAGTTGATCCGGGGGGCACGGAAGCTTTCTTT. This codes for CAISGVDPGGTEAFF.

The CDR3 sequence: CASSWSRRGRESGAEPYGYTF. CDR3 DNA sequence: TGTGCCAGCAGTTGGAGTCGTAGGGGCAGAGAGAGCGGGGCCGAACCCTATGGCTACACCTTC. J is TRBJ1-2 and V is TRBV28; tentative D call: TRBD1 (5 bases). The V end was cut by 4 bases, the J end by 4 bases, with 34 bases between. Germline V gene lookup returns CDR1 MDHEN and CDR2 SYDVKM. The CDR3 loop spans 21 amino acids.

This chain joins TRBV27 and TRBJ2-7; tentatively, D is TRBD1 (5 bases). The V end lost 3 bases, the J end lost 4 bases, and 7 bases lay between the germline ends. CDR1 MNHEY and CDR2 SMNVEV come from the germline V gene (reference sequence). The CDR3 has 12 amino acids. The CDR3 DNA sequence: TGTGCCAGCAGTTTTCCAGGGTACGAGCAGTACTTC. Translating it yields CASSFPGYEQYF.

CDR3 DNA: TGTGCCAGCAGTGAATACCGGCAACCAAATGAAAAACTGTTTTTT. Translating gives CASSEYRQPNEKLFF. The chain links TRBV6-1 to TRBJ1-4; D gene ambiguous. CDR3 size: 15 residues. V lost 2 bases to trimming and J lost 5 bases, with 12 bases between them. CDR1 is MNHNS, CDR2 SASEGT, per germline.

V gene TRBV27 combines with J gene TRBJ2-7; D unresolved. V was cut by 6 bases and J by 2 bases, with 14 bases left in between. From germline, CDR1 is MNHEY and CDR2 SMNVEV (reference sequence). There are 14 residues in the CDR3. The chain's CDR3 is CASRRWKAPYEQYF. Written as DNA, the CDR3 is TGTGCCAGCAGGCGGTGGAAGGCCCCCTACGAGCAGTACTTC.

The chain links TRBV7-2 to TRBJ2-7; D gene unclear. V was cut by 2 bases and J by 4 bases, with 15 bases left in between. CDR1 and CDR2 from the germline V gene are SGHTA and FQGNSA. The CDR3 totals 15 residues. Here the CDR3 reads CASSLRPGRFYEQYF. DNA of the CDR3: TGTGCCAGCAGCTTACGTCCCGGACGCTTTTACGAGCAGTACTTC.

The rearrangement joins TRBV7-2 to TRBJ2-1; 12 bases line up with TRBD2. V lost 2 bases to trimming and J lost 9 bases; unmatched junction nucleotides: 11. The CDR3 consists of 17 residues. Germline V gives CDR1 SGHTA, CDR2 FQGNSA. The CDR3 region has the DNA TGTGCCAGCAGCTTACCCGTGACTAGCGGGAGACGGGTTGAGCAGTTCTTC. The encoded protein is CASSLPVTSGRRVEQFF.

This chain links TRBV7-2 with TRBJ1-4; TRBD1 matches 7 bases. The germline V gene encodes CDR1 SGHTA and CDR2 FQGNSA. The CDR3 loop spans 15 amino acids. J gave up 5 bases and V 5 bases, and 8 bases lay outside the gene matches. The CDR3 reads CASSPEGQHNEKLFF. As DNA, the CDR3 is TGTGCCAGCAGCCCCGAGGGACAGCACAATGAAAAACTGTTTTTT.

V is TRBV19 and J is TRBJ1-2, with a possible D match to TRBD1 (5 bases). Looked up from germline, CDR1 is LNHDA and CDR2 is SQIVND (reference sequence). Trimming removed 3 bases at V and 7 bases at J, with 15 bases between. The CDR3 runs 14 residues. CDR3: CASSMEGFLRGYTF. The CDR3 DNA is TGTGCCAGTAGTATGGAGGGGTTTCTGCGTGGCTACACCTTC. Full variable domain (remainder filled in from reference TRBV19 and TRBJ1-2): DGGITQSPKYLFRKEGQNVTLSCEQNLNHDAMYWYRQDPGQGLRLIYYSQIVNDFQKGDIAEGYSVSREKKESFPLTVTSAQKNPTAFYLCASSMEGFLRGYTFGSGTRLTVV.